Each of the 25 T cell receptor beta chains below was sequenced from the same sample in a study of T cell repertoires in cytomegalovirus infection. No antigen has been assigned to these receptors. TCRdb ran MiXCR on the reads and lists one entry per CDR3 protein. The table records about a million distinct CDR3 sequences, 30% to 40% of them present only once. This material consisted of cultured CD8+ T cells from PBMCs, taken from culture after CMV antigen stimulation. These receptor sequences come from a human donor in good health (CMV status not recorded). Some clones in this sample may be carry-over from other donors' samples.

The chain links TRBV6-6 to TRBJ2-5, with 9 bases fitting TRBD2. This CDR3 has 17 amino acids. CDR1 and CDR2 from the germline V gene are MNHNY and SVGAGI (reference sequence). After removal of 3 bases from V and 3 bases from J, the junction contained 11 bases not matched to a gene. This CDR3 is CASSYPLEGLAKETQYF. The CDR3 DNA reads TGTGCCAGCAGTTATCCCTTAGAGGGACTAGCCAAAGAGACCCAGTACTTC.

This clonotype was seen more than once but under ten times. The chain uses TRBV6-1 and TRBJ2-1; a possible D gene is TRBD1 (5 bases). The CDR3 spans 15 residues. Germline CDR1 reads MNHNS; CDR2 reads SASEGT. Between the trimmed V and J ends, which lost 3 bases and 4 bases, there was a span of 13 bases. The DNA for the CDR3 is TGTGCCAGCAGTGAGTTTACAGGTCCATACAATGAGCAGTTCTTC. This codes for CASSEFTGPYNEQFF.

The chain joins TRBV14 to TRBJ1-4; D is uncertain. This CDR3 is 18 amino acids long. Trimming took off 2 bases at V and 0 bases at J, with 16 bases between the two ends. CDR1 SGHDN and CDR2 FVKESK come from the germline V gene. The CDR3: CASSQQGVGFATNEKLFF. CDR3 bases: TGTGCCAGCAGCCAACAAGGCGTCGGGTTCGCAACTAATGAAAAACTGTTTTTT.

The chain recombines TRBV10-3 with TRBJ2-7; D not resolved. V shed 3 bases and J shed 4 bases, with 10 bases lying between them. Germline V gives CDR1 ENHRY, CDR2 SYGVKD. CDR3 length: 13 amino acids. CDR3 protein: CAISEGRLYEQYV. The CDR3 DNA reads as TGTGCCATCAGTGAAGGCAGGTTATACGAGCAGTACGTC.

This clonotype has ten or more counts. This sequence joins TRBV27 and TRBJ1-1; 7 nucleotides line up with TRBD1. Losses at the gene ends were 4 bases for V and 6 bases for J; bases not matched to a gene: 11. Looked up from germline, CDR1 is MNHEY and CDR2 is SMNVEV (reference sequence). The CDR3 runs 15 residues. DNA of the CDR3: TGTGCCAGCAGTTCCCCCACGACAGGGATGGCTGAAGCTTTCTTT. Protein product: CASSSPTTGMAEAFF.

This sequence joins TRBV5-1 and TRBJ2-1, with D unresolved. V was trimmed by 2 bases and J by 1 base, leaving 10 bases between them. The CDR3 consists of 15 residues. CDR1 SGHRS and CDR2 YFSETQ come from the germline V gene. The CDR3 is CASSLGPPSYNEQFF. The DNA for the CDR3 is TGCGCCAGCAGCTTAGGTCCCCCGTCCTACAATGAGCAGTTCTTC.

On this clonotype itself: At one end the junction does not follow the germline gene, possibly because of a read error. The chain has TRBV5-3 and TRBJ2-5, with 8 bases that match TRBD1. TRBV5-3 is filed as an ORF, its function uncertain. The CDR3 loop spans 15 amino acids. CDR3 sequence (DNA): TGTGCCAGCAGCTTCAGGGGGCGAGTCCAAGAGACCCAGTACTTC. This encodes CASSFRGRVQETQYF.

As DNA, the CDR3 is TGTGCCATCAGTGAGTCAGACAGTCTTGGTGAGCAGTTCTTC. It is translated as CAISESDSLGEQFF. This chain joins TRBV10-3 and TRBJ2-1; D possibly corresponds to TRBD1 (5 bases). This CDR3 comprises 14 residues. V shed 0 bases and J shed 9 bases, with 12 bases lying between them. Germline loops: CDR1 ENHRY, CDR2 SYGVKD.

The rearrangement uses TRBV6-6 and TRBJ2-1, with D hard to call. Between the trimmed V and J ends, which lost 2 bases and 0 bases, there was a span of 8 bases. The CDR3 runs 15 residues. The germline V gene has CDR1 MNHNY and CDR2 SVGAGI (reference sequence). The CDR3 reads CASSYLKNSYNEQFF. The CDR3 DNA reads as TGTGCCAGCAGTTACCTCAAAAACTCCTACAATGAGCAGTTCTTC.

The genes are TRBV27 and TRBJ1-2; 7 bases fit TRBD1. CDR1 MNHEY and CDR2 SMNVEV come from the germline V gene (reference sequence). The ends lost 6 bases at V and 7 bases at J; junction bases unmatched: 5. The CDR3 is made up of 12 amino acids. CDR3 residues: CASREGAGGYTF. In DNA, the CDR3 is TGTGCCAGCAGGGAGGGGGCGGGTGGCTACACCTTC.

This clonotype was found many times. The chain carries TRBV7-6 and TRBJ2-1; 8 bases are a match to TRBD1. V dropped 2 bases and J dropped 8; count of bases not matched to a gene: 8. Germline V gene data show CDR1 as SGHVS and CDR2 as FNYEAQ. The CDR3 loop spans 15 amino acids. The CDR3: CASSLPGQGPDEQFF. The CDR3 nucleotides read TGTGCCAGCAGCTTACCTGGACAGGGTCCGGATGAGCAGTTCTTC.

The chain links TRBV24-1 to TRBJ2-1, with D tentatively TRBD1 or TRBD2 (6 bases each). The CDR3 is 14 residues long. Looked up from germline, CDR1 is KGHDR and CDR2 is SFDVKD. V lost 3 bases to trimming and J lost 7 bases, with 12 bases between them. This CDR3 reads CATSDAGDLNEQFF. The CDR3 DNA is TGTGCCACCAGTGATGCAGGGGACTTGAATGAGCAGTTCTTC.

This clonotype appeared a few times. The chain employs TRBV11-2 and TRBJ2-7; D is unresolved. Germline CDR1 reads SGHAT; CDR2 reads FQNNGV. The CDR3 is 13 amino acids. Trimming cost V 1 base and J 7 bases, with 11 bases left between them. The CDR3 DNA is TGTGCCAGCAGCTTAGGCCCTTTTGGGGAGCAGTACTTC. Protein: CASSLGPFGEQYF.

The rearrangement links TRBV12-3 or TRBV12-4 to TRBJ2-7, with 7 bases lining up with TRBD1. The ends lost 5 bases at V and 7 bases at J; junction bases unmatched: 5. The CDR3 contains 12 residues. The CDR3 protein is CASSTGAGEQYV. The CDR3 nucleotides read TGTGCCAGCAGTACAGGGGCTGGGGAGCAGTACGTC.

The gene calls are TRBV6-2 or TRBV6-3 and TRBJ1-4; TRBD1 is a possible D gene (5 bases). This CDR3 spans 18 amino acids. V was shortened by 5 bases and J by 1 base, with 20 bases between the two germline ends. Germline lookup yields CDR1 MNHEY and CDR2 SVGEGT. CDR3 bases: TGTGCCAGCAGTCCCCATTTCGGGCGGAGGGGAACTAATGAAAAACTGTTTTTT. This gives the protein CASSPHFGRRGTNEKLFF.

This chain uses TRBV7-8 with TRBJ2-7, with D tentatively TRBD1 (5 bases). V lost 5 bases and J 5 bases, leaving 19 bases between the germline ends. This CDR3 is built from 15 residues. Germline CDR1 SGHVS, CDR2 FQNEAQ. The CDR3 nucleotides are TGTGCCAGCAGCCGCACCACTACCGACAGCGACGAGCAGTACTTC. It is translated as CASSRTTTDSDEQYF.

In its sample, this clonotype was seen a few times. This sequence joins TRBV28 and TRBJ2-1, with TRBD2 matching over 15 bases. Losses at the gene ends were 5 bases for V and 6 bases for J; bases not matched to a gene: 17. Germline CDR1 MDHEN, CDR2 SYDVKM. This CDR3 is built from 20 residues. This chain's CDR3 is CASSPLGLAGGPPNFNEQFF. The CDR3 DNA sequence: TGTGCCAGCAGTCCCCTCGGACTAGCGGGGGGGCCGCCCAATTTCAATGAGCAGTTCTTC.

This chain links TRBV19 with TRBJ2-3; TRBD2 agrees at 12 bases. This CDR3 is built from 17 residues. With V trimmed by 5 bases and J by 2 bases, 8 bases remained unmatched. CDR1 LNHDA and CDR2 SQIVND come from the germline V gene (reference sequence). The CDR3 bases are TGTGCCAGTAGTCCTCGACTAGCGGGGGCCGTCACAGATACGCAGTATTTT. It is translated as CASSPRLAGAVTDTQYF.

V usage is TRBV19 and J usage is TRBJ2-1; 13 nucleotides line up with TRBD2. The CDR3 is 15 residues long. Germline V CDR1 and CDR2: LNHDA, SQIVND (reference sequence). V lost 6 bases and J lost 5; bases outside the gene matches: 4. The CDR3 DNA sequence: TGTGCCAGTAGCCTGGGGACTAGCGGGAACAATGAGCAGTTCTTC. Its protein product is CASSLGTSGNNEQFF.

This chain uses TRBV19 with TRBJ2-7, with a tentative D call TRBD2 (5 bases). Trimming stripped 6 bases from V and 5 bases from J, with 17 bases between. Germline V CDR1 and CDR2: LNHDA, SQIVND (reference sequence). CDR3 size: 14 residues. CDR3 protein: CASSPTGLRDEQYF. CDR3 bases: TGTGCCAGTAGCCCAACGGGATTAAGGGACGAGCAGTACTTC.

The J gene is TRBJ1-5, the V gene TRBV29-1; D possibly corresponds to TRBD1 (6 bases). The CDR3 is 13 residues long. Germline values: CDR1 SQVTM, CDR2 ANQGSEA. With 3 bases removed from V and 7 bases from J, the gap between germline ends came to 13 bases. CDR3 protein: CSVDGGAEQPQHF. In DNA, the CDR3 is TGCAGCGTTGATGGGGGCGCGGAACAGCCCCAGCATTTT.

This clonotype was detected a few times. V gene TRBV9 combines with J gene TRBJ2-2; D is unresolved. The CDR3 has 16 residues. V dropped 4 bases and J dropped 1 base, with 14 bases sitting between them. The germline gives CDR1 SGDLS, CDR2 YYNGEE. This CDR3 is CASSPPGGMNTGELFF. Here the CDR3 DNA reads TGTGCCAGCAGCCCCCCCGGTGGGATGAACACCGGGGAGCTGTTTTTT.

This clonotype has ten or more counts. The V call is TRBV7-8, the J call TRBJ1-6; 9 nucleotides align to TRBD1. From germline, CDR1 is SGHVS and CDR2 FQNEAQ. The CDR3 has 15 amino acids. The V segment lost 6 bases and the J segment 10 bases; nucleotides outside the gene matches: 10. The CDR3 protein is CASRGRDRVVSPLHF. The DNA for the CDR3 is TGTGCCAGCAGAGGACGGGACAGGGTCGTCTCACCCCTCCACTTT.

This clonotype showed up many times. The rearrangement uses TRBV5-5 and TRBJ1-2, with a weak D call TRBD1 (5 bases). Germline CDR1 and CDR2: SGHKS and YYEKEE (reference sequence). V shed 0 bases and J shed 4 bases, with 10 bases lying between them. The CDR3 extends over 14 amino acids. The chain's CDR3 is CASSLADSLYGYTF. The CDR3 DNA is TGTGCCAGCAGCTTGGCTGACAGCCTCTATGGCTACACCTTC. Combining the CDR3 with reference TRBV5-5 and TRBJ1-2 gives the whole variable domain DAGVTQSPTHLIKTRGQQVTLRCSPISGHKSVSWYQQVLGQGPQFIFQYYEKEERGRGNFPDRFSARQFPNYSSELNVNALLLGDSALYLCASSLADSLYGYTFGSGTRLTVV.

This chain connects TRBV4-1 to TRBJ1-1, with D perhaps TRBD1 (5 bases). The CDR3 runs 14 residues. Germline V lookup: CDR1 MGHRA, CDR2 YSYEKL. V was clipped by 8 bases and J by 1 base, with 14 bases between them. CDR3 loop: CASGTVGENTEAFF. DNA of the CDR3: TGCGCCAGCGGGACTGTTGGAGAGAACACTGAAGCTTTCTTT.